These T cell receptor beta chains were read from a single sample in a study of cytomegalovirus exposure and HLA in healthy donors. Sequencing used immunoSEQ multiplex PCR; TCRdb keeps in-frame clones, though not all of them. The table has 150,000 to 200,000 clones, 84% seen once. Sequencing was done on a sample of PBMCs. These receptors all stem from a girl aged 2-10 years in good health and CMV-seropositive. The CDR3 runs from the conserved cysteine through the conserved F or W. D genes are given only for firm matches. Size tells how often a clone was seen (once, few, many) or the class of an expanded clone, and some rows leave it out.

v_call: TRBV5-1; clone_size: .; cdr3_length: 16; d_call: .; j_call: TRBJ2-5; cdr3_aa: CASSFRGRPEVETQYF; cdr3_nt: TGCGCCAGCAGCTTTCGTGGGAGACCCGAGGTGGAGACCCAGTACTTC
v_call: TRBV30; clone_size: .; cdr3_length: 14; d_call: .; j_call: TRBJ1-1; cdr3_aa: CAWKPGVVNTEAFF; cdr3_nt: TGTGCCTGGAAACCAGGGGTTGTGAACACTGAAGCTTTCTTT
v_call: TRBV30; clone_size: .; cdr3_length: 14; d_call: TRBD1; j_call: TRBJ2-7; cdr3_aa: CAWSVQGSAYEQYF; cdr3_nt: TGTGCCTGGAGTGTACAGGGGTCAGCTTACGAGCAGTACTTC
v_call: TRBV2; clone_size: few; cdr3_length: 12; d_call: .; j_call: TRBJ1-1; cdr3_aa: CASVGLNTEAFF; cdr3_nt: TGTGCCAGCGTGGGGCTGAACACTGAAGCTTTCTTT
v_call: TRBV7-9; clone_size: .; cdr3_length: 16; d_call: .; j_call: TRBJ2-2; cdr3_aa: CASSLVVAENTGELFF; cdr3_nt: TGTGCCAGCAGCTTAGTAGTTGCTGAGAACACCGGGGAGCTGTTTTTT
v_call: TRBV27; clone_size: .; cdr3_length: 15; d_call: .; j_call: TRBJ2-7; cdr3_aa: CASGSRRGSSYEQYF; cdr3_nt: TGTGCCAGCGGATCCCGACGGGGAAGCTCCTACGAGCAGTACTTC
v_call: TRBV30; clone_size: .; cdr3_length: 18; d_call: .; j_call: TRBJ1-3; cdr3_aa: CAWRWGNPGLSSGNTIYF; cdr3_nt: TGTGCCTGGCGCTGGGGGAATCCGGGACTTAGCTCTGGAAACACCATATATTTT
v_call: TRBV6-4; clone_size: .; cdr3_length: 20; d_call: TRBD1; j_call: TRBJ2-2; cdr3_aa: CASPWDRDDLNPQNTGELFF; cdr3_nt: TGTGCCAGCCCCTGGGACAGGGATGATTTAAATCCCCAAAACACCGGGGAGCTGTTTTTT
v_call: TRBV28; clone_size: .; cdr3_length: 13; d_call: .; j_call: TRBJ2-7; cdr3_aa: CASSPGGFYEQYF; cdr3_nt: TGTGCCAGCAGTCCTGGCGGTTTCTACGAGCAGTACTTC
v_call: TRBV6-5; clone_size: .; cdr3_length: 15; d_call: .; j_call: TRBJ1-5; cdr3_aa: CASSFGGAGNQPQHF; cdr3_nt: TGTGCCAGCAGTTTCGGGGGGGCCGGCAATCAGCCCCAGCATTTT
v_call: TRBV9; clone_size: .; cdr3_length: 15; d_call: .; j_call: TRBJ1-6; cdr3_aa: CASSVTGRNNSPLHF; cdr3_nt: TGTGCCAGCAGCGTTACAGGTCGGAATAATTCACCCCTCCACTTT
v_call: TRBV30; clone_size: .; cdr3_length: 12; d_call: TRBD1; j_call: TRBJ2-7; cdr3_aa: CAWRGQGLEQYF; cdr3_nt: TGTGCCTGGCGGGGACAGGGTCTCGAGCAGTACTTC
v_call: TRBV5-8; clone_size: .; cdr3_length: 15; d_call: .; j_call: TRBJ1-5; cdr3_aa: CASSPRGRSNQPQHF; cdr3_nt: TGTGCCAGCAGCCCACGAGGGCGGAGCAATCAGCCCCAGCATTTT
v_call: TRBV27; clone_size: .; cdr3_length: 14; d_call: .; j_call: TRBJ1-2; cdr3_aa: CASSLSKGNYGYTF; cdr3_nt: TGTGCCAGCAGTTTATCGAAGGGGAACTATGGCTACACCTTC
v_call: TRBV11-3; clone_size: .; cdr3_length: 16; d_call: .; j_call: TRBJ2-1; cdr3_aa: CASSPTGTQQYNEQFF; cdr3_nt: TGTGCCAGCAGCCCCACCGGGACTCAGCAATACAATGAGCAGTTCTTC
v_call: TRBV19; clone_size: .; cdr3_length: 17; d_call: TRBD1; j_call: TRBJ1-1; cdr3_aa: CASSSNRDRGMNTEAFF; cdr3_nt: TGTGCCAGTAGTTCAAACCGGGACAGGGGAATGAACACTGAAGCTTTCTTT
v_call: TRBV4-2; clone_size: .; cdr3_length: 20; d_call: .; j_call: TRBJ1-5; cdr3_aa: CASSLSLGAQTSYSNQPQHF; cdr3_nt: TGTGCCAGCAGCCTTTCCCTAGGGGCGCAAACCTCTTATAGCAATCAGCCCCAGCATTTT
v_call: TRBV7-3; clone_size: few; cdr3_length: 13; d_call: .; j_call: TRBJ1-1; cdr3_aa: CASSLLWNTEAFF; cdr3_nt: TGTGCCAGCAGCTTACTGTGGAACACTGAAGCTTTCTTT
v_call: TRBV28; clone_size: once; cdr3_length: 14; d_call: .; j_call: TRBJ2-7; cdr3_aa: CASNNRGRPYEQYF; cdr3_nt: TGTGCCAGCAATAACCGAGGGCGGCCTTACGAGCAGTACTTC
v_call: TRBV11-2; clone_size: .; cdr3_length: 14; d_call: .; j_call: TRBJ2-7; cdr3_aa: CASSLGGVAYEQYF; cdr3_nt: TGTGCCAGCAGCTTAGGGGGGGTTGCCTACGAGCAGTACTTC
v_call: TRBV20-1; clone_size: .; cdr3_length: 10; d_call: .; j_call: TRBJ2-7; cdr3_aa: CSVGTYEQYF; cdr3_nt: TGCAGTGTGGGGACTTACGAGCAGTACTTC
v_call: TRBV5-1; clone_size: .; cdr3_length: 13; d_call: .; j_call: TRBJ2-7; cdr3_aa: CASRTSSDYEQYF; cdr3_nt: TGCGCCAGCAGGACTAGTTCAGACTACGAGCAGTACTTC
v_call: TRBV21-1; clone_size: .; cdr3_length: 15; d_call: .; j_call: TRBJ1-6; cdr3_aa: CASSKIGPTGSPLHF; cdr3_nt: TGTGCCAGCAGCAAAATCGGGCCCACGGGGTCACCCCTCCACTTT
v_call: TRBV11-1; clone_size: .; cdr3_length: 15; d_call: TRBD1; j_call: TRBJ2-1; cdr3_aa: CASTLTGQANNEQFF; cdr3_nt: TGTGCCAGCACGCTGACCGGACAGGCGAACAATGAGCAGTTCTTC
v_call: TRBV12-5; clone_size: .; cdr3_length: 15; d_call: TRBD2; j_call: TRBJ2-1; cdr3_aa: CASGIGTSGNNEQFF; cdr3_nt: TGTGCTAGTGGAATAGGGACTAGCGGGAACAATGAGCAGTTCTTC
v_call: TRBV2; clone_size: medium-sized; cdr3_length: 13; d_call: .; j_call: TRBJ2-7; cdr3_aa: CASSSGKNGEQYF; cdr3_nt: TGTGCCAGCAGTTCCGGGAAAAACGGCGAGCAGTACTTC
v_call: TRBV10-1; clone_size: .; cdr3_length: 20; d_call: TRBD1; j_call: TRBJ2-3; cdr3_aa: CASSEILGQGEPFGTDTQYF; cdr3_nt: TGCGCCAGCAGTGAAATTCTTGGACAGGGGGAACCGTTTGGCACAGATACGCAGTATTTT
v_call: TRBV6-5; clone_size: .; cdr3_length: 14; d_call: TRBD1; j_call: TRBJ2-7; cdr3_aa: CASSRQGTGWEQYF; cdr3_nt: TGTGCCAGCAGTCGACAGGGTACGGGATGGGAGCAGTACTTC
v_call: TRBV6-1; clone_size: .; cdr3_length: 14; d_call: TRBD1; j_call: TRBJ2-2; cdr3_aa: CASKVDRAGGELFF; cdr3_nt: TGTGCCAGCAAGGTGGACAGGGCTGGCGGGGAGCTGTTTTTT
v_call: TRBV19; clone_size: .; cdr3_length: 21; d_call: .; j_call: TRBJ1-5; cdr3_aa: CASSIFPLESRGKKSNQPQHF; cdr3_nt: TGTGCCAGTAGTATATTCCCGTTAGAAAGCAGGGGCAAAAAGAGCAATCAGCCCCAGCATTTT
v_call: TRBV9; clone_size: .; cdr3_length: 11; d_call: TRBD1; j_call: TRBJ2-5; cdr3_aa: CASSTGQEQYF; cdr3_nt: TGTGCCAGCAGCACAGGACAGGAGCAGTACTTC
v_call: TRBV7-8; clone_size: .; cdr3_length: 14; d_call: .; j_call: TRBJ2-1; cdr3_aa: CASSLAGTYNEQFF; cdr3_nt: TGTGCCAGCAGCTTGGCAGGGACTTACAATGAGCAGTTCTTC
v_call: TRBV10-3; clone_size: .; cdr3_length: 14; d_call: .; j_call: TRBJ1-3; cdr3_aa: CATGETASGNTIYF; cdr3_nt: TGTGCCACGGGGGAGACAGCCTCTGGAAACACCATATATTTT
v_call: TRBV5-5; clone_size: .; cdr3_length: 12; d_call: .; j_call: TRBJ1-1; cdr3_aa: CASSSPRELPFF; cdr3_nt: TGTGCCAGCAGCTCCCCCAGGGAATTACCCTTTTTT
v_call: TRBV11-2; clone_size: .; cdr3_length: 13; d_call: TRBD1; j_call: TRBJ1-1; cdr3_aa: CASSLGRTGEAFF; cdr3_nt: TGTGCCAGCAGCTTAGGGCGGACAGGGGAAGCTTTCTTT
v_call: TRBV5-5; clone_size: .; cdr3_length: 13; d_call: .; j_call: TRBJ2-3; cdr3_aa: CAFQGTPGNTQYF; cdr3_nt: TGTGCCTTCCAGGGGACCCCGGGGAATACGCAGTATTTT
v_call: TRBV4-2; clone_size: once; cdr3_length: 15; d_call: TRBD1; j_call: TRBJ2-1; cdr3_aa: CASSQVTGDYNEQFF; cdr3_nt: TGTGCCAGCAGCCAAGTCACAGGGGACTACAATGAGCAGTTCTTC
v_call: TRBV30; clone_size: .; cdr3_length: 14; d_call: .; j_call: TRBJ2-1; cdr3_aa: CAWSAAPTSNEQFF; cdr3_nt: TGTGCCTGGAGTGCTGCTCCTACCTCCAATGAGCAGTTCTTC
v_call: TRBV10-3; clone_size: once; cdr3_length: 16; d_call: .; j_call: TRBJ2-7; cdr3_aa: CAISVREQRSSYEQYF; cdr3_nt: TGTGCCATCAGTGTAAGGGAGCAGCGGAGCTCCTACGAGCAGTACTTC
v_call: TRBV5-1; clone_size: .; cdr3_length: 14; d_call: .; j_call: TRBJ2-7; cdr3_aa: CASHDGAGTYEQYF; cdr3_nt: TGCGCCAGCCACGACGGAGCAGGGACCTACGAGCAGTACTTC
v_call: TRBV6-1; clone_size: .; cdr3_length: 13; d_call: .; j_call: TRBJ2-7; cdr3_aa: CASRLAEVYEQYF; cdr3_nt: TGTGCCAGCAGGCTAGCTGAAGTCTACGAGCAGTACTTC